This T cell receptor (beta chain) comes out of a study of CD8+ T cells in alopecia areata. Study information: Among treated patients, oral tofacitinib was administered at 5 to 10 mg twice daily. A 6-month period off drug followed tofacitinib, which lasted 6 to 18 months.

TCR sequencing used cDNA made by reverse transcription of extracted RNA. The data were produced by immunoSEQ multiplex PCR, yet TCRdb's version contains in-frame clones alone and is incomplete. The sample shows hundreds of thousands of clones, approximately 52% of them seen only once. J lost 7 bases, V lost 1 base, and 6 bases had no gene match. In germline, CDR1 is MNHNS, CDR2 SASEGT. The CDR3 totals 16 residues. PBMCs yielded sorted CD4+ and CD8+ T cells. The receptor comes from a human donor with alopecia areata. The chain is built from TRBV6-1 and TRBJ2-1; 11 bases align to TRBD2. The source material was CD4+ T cells sorted from blood, sampled at week 0. The CDR3 DNA follows: TGTGCCAGCAGTGAAGAGGTAGCGGGGGGGCCAAATGAGCAGTTCTTC. It translates to CASSEEVAGGPNEQFF.